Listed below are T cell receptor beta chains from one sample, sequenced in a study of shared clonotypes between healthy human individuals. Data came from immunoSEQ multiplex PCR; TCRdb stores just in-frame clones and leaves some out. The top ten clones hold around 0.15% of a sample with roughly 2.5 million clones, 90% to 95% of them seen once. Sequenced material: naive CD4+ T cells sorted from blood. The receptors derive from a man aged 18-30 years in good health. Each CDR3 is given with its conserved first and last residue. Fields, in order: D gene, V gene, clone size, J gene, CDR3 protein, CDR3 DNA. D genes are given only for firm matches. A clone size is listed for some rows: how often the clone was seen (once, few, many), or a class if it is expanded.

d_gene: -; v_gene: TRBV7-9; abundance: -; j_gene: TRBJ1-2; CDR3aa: CASILGETGYTF; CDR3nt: TGTGCCAGCATCCTAGGGGAAACTGGCTACACCTTC
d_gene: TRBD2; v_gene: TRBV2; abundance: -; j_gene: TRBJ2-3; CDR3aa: CASRPSGGNTQYF; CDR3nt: TGTGCCAGCAGGCCTAGCGGGGGGAATACGCAGTATTTT
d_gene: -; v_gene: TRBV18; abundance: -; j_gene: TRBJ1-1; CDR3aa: CASSPGGMNTEAFF; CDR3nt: TGTGCCAGCTCACCTGGGGGAATGAACACTGAAGCTTTCTTT
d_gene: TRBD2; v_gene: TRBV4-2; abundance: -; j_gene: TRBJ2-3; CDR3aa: CASSQGQGLAGGPTDTQYF; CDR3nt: TGTGCCAGCAGCCAAGGTCAAGGACTAGCGGGGGGGCCTACAGATACGCAGTATTTT
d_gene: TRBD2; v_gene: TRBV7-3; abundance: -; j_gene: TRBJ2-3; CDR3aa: CASSPTSVTDTQYF; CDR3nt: TGTGCCAGCAGCCCCACTAGCGTCACAGATACGCAGTATTTT
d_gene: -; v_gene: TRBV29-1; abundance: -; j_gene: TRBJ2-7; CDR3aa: CSVTRGDMSYEQYF; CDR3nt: TGCAGCGTTACTCGGGGGGACATGAGTTACGAGCAGTACTTC
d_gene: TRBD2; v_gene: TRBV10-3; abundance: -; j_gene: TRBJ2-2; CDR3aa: CAISGSGGSTGELFF; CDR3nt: TGTGCCATCAGTGGAAGCGGGGGGTCCACCGGGGAGCTGTTTTTT
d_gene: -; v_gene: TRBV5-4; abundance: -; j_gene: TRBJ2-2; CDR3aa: CASSLLRGSNTGELFF; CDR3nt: TGTGCCAGCAGCTTACTTCGGGGGTCGAACACCGGGGAGCTGTTTTTT
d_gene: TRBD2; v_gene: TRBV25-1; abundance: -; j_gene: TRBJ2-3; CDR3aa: CASSVTSGGPTDTQYF; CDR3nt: TGTGCCAGCAGTGTTACTAGCGGGGGCCCCACAGATACGCAGTATTTT
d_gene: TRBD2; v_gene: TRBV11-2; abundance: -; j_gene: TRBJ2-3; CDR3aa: CASSWGGRAGTDTQYF; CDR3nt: TGTGCCAGCAGCTGGGGAGGGAGGGCCGGGACAGATACGCAGTATTTT
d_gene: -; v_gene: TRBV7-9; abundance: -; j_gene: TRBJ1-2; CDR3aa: CASTFGAAENSGYTF; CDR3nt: TGTGCCAGCACCTTCGGGGCAGCTGAGAACTCTGGCTACACCTTC
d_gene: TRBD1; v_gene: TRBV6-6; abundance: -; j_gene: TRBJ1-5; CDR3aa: CASSRDREAQHF; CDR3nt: TGTGCCAGCAGCCGAGACAGGGAAGCCCAGCATTTT
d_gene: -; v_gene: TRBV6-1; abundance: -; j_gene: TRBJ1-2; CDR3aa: CASSATPGAVANYGYTF; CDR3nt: TGTGCCAGCAGTGCTACCCCCGGAGCAGTAGCTAACTATGGCTACACCTTC
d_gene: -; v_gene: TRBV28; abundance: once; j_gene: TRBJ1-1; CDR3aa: CASSLTGPVMNTEAFF; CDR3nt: TGTGCCAGCAGTTTAACAGGACCAGTCATGAACACTGAAGCTTTCTTT
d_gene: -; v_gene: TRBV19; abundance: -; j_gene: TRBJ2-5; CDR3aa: CASSIDRAETQYF; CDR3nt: TGTGCCAGTAGTATAGACAGGGCGGAGACCCAGTACTTC
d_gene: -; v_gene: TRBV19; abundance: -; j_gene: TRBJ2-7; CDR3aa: CASSILEGNYEQYF; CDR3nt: TGTGCCAGTAGTATTTTGGAGGGGAACTACGAGCAGTACTTC
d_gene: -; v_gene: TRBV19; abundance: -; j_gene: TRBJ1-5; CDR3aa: CASSMGGIQPQHF; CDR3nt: TGTGCCAGTAGTATGGGGGGGATCCAGCCCCAGCATTTT
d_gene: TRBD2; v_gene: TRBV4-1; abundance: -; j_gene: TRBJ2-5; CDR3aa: CASSPRSGGRETQYF; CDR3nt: TGCGCCAGCAGCCCTAGGTCCGGGGGGAGAGAGACCCAGTACTTC
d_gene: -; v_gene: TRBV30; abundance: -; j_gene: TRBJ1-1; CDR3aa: CAWSGQMNTEAFF; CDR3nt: TGTGCCTGGAGTGGACAGATGAACACTGAAGCTTTCTTT
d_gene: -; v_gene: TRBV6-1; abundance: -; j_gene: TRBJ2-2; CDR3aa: CASSESWGELFF; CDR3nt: TGTGCCAGCAGTGAATCTTGGGGGGAGCTGTTTTTT
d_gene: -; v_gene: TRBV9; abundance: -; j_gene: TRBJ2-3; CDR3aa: CASSVGTSSTDTQYF; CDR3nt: TGTGCCAGCAGCGTCGGGACTTCTAGCACAGATACGCAGTATTTT
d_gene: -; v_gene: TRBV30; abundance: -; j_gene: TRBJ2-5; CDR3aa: CAWSEGGSEGYF; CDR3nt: TGTGCCTGGAGTGAGGGGGGCAGTGAAGGTTACTTC
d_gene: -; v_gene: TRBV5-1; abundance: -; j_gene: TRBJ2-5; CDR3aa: CASSLLFPTVGETQYF; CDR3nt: TGCGCCAGCAGCTTGCTGTTCCCCACGGTTGGAGAGACCCAGTACTTC
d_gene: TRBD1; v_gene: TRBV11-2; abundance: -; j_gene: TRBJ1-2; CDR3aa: CASSGQGYGYTF; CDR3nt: TGTGCCAGCAGCGGACAGGGCTATGGCTACACCTTC
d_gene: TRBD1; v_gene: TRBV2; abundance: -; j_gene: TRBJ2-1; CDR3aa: CASRGQGIPFF; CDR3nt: TGTGCCAGCAGGGGACAGGGGATACCGTTCTTC
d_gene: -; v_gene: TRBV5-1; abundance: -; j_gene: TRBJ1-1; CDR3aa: CASRLPPFSVNTEAFF; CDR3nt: TGCGCCAGCAGATTACCTCCTTTCAGCGTGAACACTGAAGCTTTCTTT
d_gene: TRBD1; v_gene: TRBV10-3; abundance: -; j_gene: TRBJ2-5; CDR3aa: CAIITGTGGSGETQYF; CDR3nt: TGTGCCATCATTACCGGGACAGGGGGTTCGGGAGAGACCCAGTACTTC
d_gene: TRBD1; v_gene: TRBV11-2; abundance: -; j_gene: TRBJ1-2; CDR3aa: CASSSTGQFYGYTF; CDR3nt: TGTGCCAGCAGCTCCACGGGACAGTTCTATGGCTACACCTTC
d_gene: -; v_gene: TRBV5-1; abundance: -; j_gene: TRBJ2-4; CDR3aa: CASSSTGSDIQYF; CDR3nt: TGCGCCAGCAGCTCGACGGGGTCCGACATTCAGTACTTC
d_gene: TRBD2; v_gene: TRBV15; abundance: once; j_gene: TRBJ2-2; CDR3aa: CATSSPFRREGGTGELFF; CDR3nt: TGTGCCACCAGCAGTCCCTTCCGGCGGGAGGGCGGCACCGGGGAGCTGTTTTTT
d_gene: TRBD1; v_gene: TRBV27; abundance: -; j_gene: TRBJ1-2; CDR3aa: CASSRTTGKNNYGYTF; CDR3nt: TGTGCCAGCAGTCGAACGACAGGGAAAAATAACTATGGCTACACCTTC
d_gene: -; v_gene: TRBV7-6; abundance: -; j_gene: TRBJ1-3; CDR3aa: CASSLALAGAAGNTIYF; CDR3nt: TGTGCCAGCAGCTTAGCGTTGGCGGGAGCGGCTGGAAACACCATATATTTT
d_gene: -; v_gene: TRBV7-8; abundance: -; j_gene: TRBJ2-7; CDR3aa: CASSPSGGAANEQYF; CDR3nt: TGTGCCAGCAGCCCGTCTGGGGGGGCGGCCAACGAGCAGTACTTC
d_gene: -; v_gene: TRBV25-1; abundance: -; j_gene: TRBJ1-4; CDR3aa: CASSEYRDNEKLFF; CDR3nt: TGTGCCAGCAGTGAATATAGAGATAATGAAAAACTGTTTTTT
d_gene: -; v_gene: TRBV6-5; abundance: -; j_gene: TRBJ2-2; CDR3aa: CASSYGGNSRELFF; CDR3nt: TGTGCCAGCAGTTACGGCGGGAACTCCCGGGAGCTGTTTTTT
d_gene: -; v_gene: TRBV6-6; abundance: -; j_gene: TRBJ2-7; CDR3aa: CASSYSKDSEQYF; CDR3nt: TGTGCCAGCAGTTACTCAAAGGATAGCGAGCAGTACTTC
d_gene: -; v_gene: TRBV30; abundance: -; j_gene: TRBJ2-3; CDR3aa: CAWTRWGPTDTQYF; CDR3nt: TGTGCCTGGACCAGGTGGGGGCCCACAGATACGCAGTATTTT
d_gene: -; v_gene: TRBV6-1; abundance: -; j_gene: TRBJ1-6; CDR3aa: CASSELNSPLHF; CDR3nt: TGTGCCAGCAGTGAATTGAATTCACCCCTCCACTTT
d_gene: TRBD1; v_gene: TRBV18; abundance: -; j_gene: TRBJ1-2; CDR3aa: CASSPGQDYGYTF; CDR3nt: TGTGCCAGCTCACCCGGACAGGACTATGGCTACACCTTC
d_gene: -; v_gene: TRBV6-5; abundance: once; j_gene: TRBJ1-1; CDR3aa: CASSYSIGEGTEAFF; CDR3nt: TGTGCCAGCAGTTACTCGATTGGCGAAGGGACTGAAGCTTTCTTT
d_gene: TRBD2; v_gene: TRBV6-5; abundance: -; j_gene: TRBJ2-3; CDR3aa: CASSSGTRSGTQYF; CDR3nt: TGTGCCAGCAGCTCCGGGACTAGATCGGGTACGCAGTATTTT
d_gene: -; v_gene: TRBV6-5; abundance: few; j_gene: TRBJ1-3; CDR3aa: CASSRDSGNTIYF; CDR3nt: TGTGCCAGCAGTAGGGACTCTGGAAACACCATATATTTT
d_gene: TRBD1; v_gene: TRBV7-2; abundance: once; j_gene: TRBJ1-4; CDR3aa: CASSSGGESNEKLFF; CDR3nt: TGTGCCAGCAGCTCAGGGGGCGAATCGAATGAAAAACTGTTTTTT
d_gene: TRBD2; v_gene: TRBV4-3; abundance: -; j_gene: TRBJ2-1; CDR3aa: CASSQLAGLSYNEQFF; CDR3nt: TGCGCCAGCAGCCAACTAGCGGGCCTATCCTACAATGAGCAGTTCTTC
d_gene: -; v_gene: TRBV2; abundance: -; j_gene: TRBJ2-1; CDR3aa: CASSGSLRLAPYNEQFF; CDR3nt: TGTGCCAGCAGTGGAAGTTTGCGGCTAGCGCCCTACAATGAGCAGTTCTTC
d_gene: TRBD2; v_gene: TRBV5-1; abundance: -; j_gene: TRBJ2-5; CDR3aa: CASSRLAEETQYF; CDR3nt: TGCGCCAGCAGCCGGCTAGCGGAAGAGACCCAGTACTTC
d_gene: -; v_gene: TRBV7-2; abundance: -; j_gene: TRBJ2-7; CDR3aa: CASRLAASYEQYF; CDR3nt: TGTGCCAGCAGATTAGCTGCCTCCTACGAGCAGTACTTC
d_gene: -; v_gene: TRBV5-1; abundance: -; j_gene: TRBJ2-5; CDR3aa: CASSLRGTETQYF; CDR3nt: TGCGCCAGCAGCCTCAGGGGTACAGAGACCCAGTACTTC
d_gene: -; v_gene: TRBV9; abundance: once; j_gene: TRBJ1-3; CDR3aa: CASSVDRDTIYF; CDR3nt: TGTGCCAGCAGCGTAGACCGGGACACCATATATTTT
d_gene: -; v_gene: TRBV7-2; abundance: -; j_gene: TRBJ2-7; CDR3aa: CASSLTGFYEQYF; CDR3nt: TGTGCCAGCAGCTTAACAGGGTTCTACGAGCAGTACTTC
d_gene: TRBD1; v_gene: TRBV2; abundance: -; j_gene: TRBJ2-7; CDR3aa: CASSPGQGYGEQYF; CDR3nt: TGTGCCAGTAGCCCAGGACAGGGATATGGCGAGCAGTACTTC